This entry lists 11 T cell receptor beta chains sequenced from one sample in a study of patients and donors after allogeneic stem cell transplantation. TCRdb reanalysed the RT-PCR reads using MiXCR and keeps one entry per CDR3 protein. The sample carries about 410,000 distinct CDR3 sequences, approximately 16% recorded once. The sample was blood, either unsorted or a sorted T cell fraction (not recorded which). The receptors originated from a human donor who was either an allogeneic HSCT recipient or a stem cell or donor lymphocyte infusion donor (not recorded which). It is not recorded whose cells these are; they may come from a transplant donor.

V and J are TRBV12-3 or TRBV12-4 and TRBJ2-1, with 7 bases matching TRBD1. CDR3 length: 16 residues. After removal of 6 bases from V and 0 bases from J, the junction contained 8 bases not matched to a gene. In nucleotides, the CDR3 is TGTGCCAGCAGACATCGGACAGGCAGCTCCTACAATGAGCAGTTCTTC. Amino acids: CASRHRTGSSYNEQFF.

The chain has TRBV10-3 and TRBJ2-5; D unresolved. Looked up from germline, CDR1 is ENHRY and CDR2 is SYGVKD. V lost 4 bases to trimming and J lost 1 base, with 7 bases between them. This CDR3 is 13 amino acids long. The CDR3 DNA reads TGTGCCATCAGTGGTCCTAGCCAAGAGACCCAGTACTTC. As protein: CAISGPSQETQYF.

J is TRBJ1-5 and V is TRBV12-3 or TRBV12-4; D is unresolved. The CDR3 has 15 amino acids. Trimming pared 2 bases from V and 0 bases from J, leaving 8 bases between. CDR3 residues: CASSLHLASNQPQHF. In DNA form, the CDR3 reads TGTGCCAGCAGTTTACATCTGGCTAGCAATCAGCCCCAGCATTTT.

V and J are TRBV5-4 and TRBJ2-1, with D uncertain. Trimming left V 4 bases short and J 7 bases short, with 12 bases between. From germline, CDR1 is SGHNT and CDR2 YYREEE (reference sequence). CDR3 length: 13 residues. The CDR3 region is CASSDEGWNEQFF. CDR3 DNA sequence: TGTGCCAGCAGCGACGAAGGGTGGAATGAGCAGTTCTTC.

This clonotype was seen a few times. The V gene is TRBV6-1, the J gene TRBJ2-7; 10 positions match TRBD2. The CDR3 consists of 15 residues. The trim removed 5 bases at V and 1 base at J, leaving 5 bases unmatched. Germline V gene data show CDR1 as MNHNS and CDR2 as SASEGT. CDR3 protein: CASSTLAGGSYEQYF. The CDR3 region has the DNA TGTGCCAGCAGTACCTTAGCGGGAGGTTCCTACGAGCAGTACTTC.

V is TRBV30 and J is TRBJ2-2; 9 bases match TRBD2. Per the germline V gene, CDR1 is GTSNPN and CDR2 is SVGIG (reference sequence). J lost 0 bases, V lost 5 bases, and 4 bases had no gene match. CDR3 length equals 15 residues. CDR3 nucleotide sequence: TGTGCCTGGTCGAAGCGGGGGGCGAACACCGGGGAGCTGTTTTTT. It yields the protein CAWSKRGANTGELFF. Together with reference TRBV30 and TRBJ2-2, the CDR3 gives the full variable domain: SQTIHQWPATLVQPVGSPLSLECTVEGTSNPNLYWYRQAAGRGLQLLFYSVGIGQISSEVPQNLSASRPQDRQFILSSKKLLLSDSGFYLCAWSKRGANTGELFFGEGSRLTVL.

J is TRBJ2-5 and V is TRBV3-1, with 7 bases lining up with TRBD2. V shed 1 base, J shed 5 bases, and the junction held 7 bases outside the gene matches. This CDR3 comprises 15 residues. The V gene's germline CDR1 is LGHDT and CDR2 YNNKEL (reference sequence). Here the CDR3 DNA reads TGTGCCAGCAGCCAAGGTTTGGGGGGGTGGGAGACCCAGTACTTC. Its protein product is CASSQGLGGWETQYF.

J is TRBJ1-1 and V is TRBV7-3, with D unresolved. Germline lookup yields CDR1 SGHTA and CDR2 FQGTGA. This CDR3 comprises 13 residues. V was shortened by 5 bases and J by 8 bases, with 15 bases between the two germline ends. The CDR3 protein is CASSAAGREEAFF. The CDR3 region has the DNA TGTGCCAGCAGCGCCGCTGGGAGGGAGGAAGCTTTCTTT.

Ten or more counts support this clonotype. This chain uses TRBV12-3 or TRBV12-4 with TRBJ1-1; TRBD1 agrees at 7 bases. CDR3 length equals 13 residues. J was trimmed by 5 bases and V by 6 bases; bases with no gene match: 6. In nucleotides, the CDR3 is TGTGCCAGCAGAAACCAGGGGGAAACTGAAGCTTTCTTT. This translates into CASRNQGETEAFF.

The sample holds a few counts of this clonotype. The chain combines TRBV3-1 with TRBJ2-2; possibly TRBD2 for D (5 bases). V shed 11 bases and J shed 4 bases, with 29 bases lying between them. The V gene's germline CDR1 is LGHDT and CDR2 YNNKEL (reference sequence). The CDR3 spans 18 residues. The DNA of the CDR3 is TGTGCCGCAGGCCCCGGTGGTCTGGTGGGAGAGTCCACCGGGGAGCTGTTTTTT. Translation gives CAAGPGGLVGESTGELFF.

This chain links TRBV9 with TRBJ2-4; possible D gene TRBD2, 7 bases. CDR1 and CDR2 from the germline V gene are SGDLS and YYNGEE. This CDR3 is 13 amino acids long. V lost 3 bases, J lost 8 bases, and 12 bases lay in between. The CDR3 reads CASSARGGDIQYF. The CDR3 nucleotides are TGTGCCAGCAGCGCTCGAGGGGGGGACATTCAGTACTTC.